The 12 T cell receptor beta chains reported below all come from one sample, sequenced in a study of CD8+CD57+ T cells in acquired aplastic anemia (dated by TCRdb to the late 2010s). The patients picked for sequencing were ones in whom flow cytometry had shown an expansion of CD8+CD57+ cells. This sample was sequenced with an Illumina HiSeq 2000. Profiling of TCR beta VDJ combinations and CDR3 sequences used genomic DNA as the template. TCRdb applied fastp at Q25 and MiXCR to the public reads, then kept only in-frame beta chains. CDR3 protein sequences are deduplicated, and each keeps its most common genes and DNA. A total of about 160,000 distinct CDR3 sequences appear in this sample, roughly half of them only once. The biggest ten clones account for 3.2% of the sample. Sequenced material: sorted CD4+, CD8+, or CD8+CD57+ T cells (not recorded which) from PBMCs. The receptor set was obtained from a human donor with aplastic anemia.

The chain has TRBV6-4 and TRBJ1-1; D is unclear. V lost 5 bases and J 3 bases, leaving 13 bases between the germline ends. Germline CDR1 is MRHNA and CDR2 is SNTAGT. This CDR3 spans 14 amino acids. The CDR3 loop is CASSPGPEDTEAFF. The CDR3 DNA is TGTGCCAGCAGTCCAGGACCTGAGGACACTGAAGCTTTCTTT.

Comment on this clonotype: Sequence at one end of the junction differs from germline and may be a read error. The gene calls are TRBV19 and TRBJ1-1; D is possibly TRBD1 (5 bases). CDR3 length equals 13 residues. Germline V lookup: CDR1 LNHDA, CDR2 SQIVND (reference sequence). DNA for the CDR3: TGTGCCAGTAGTGTGGGGGTGGGTTTAACTGCTTTCTTC. This sequence encodes CASSVGVGLTAFF.

This clonotype has just a few counts. The V and J genes are TRBV29-1 and TRBJ1-2; D perhaps matches TRBD1 (6 bases). V lost 6 bases and J 6 bases, leaving 11 bases between the germline ends. The CDR3 totals 11 residues. Germline V gene data show CDR1 as SQVTM and CDR2 as ANQGSEA. The CDR3, as DNA: TGCAGCGTCACAACAGGGCATGGCTACACCTTC. This codes for CSVTTGHGYTF.

This sequence joins TRBV10-3 and TRBJ2-2, with D possibly matching TRBD1 (5 bases). The CDR3 extends over 16 amino acids. Trimming removed 6 bases at V and 2 bases at J, with 16 bases between. Germline V gene sequence: CDR1 ENHRY, CDR2 SYGVKD. The CDR3 here is CAISTRGPANTGELFF. In nucleotides, the CDR3 is TGTGCCATCAGCACAAGGGGTCCCGCTAACACCGGGGAGCTGTTTTTT.

This clonotype was observed a few times. A read error may explain this, as a much larger clone is one base away. The gene calls are TRBV4-1 and TRBJ1-2, with 7 bases aligning to TRBD1. The CDR3 is 16 amino acids. CDR1 and CDR2 (germline): MGHRA, YSYEKL. The J segment lost 8 bases and the V segment lost 0 bases, leaving 12 bases of the junction unmatched. CDR3 DNA sequence: TGCGCCAGCAGCCAAGATATGGCAGGGGGTCGTGGAGGCTACACCTTC. This sequence encodes CASSQDMAGGRGGYTF.

This clonotype was seen a few times. This chain links TRBV11-2 with TRBJ1-2; the match to TRBD1 covers 7 bases. V shed 1 base and J 8 bases; nucleotides not matched to a gene: 10. This CDR3 has 15 residues. Per germline, CDR1 SGHAT and CDR2 FQNNGV. CDR3 loop: CASSLGGGFTRGYTF. In nucleotides, the CDR3 is TGTGCCAGCAGCTTAGGAGGGGGCTTTACGCGGGGCTACACCTTC.

This clonotype was observed a handful of times. V usage is TRBV7-6 and J usage is TRBJ1-2; a possible D gene is TRBD1 (6 bases). CDR3 length equals 13 residues. V was shortened by 1 base and J by 13 bases, with 16 bases between the two germline ends. The V gene's germline CDR1 is SGHVS and CDR2 FNYEAQ. The CDR3 region has the DNA TGTGCCAGCAGCTTAGGGGGGATGGGGGCCCTCACCTTC. Residues: CASSLGGMGALTF.

This clonotype was recorded at least ten times. The rearrangement links TRBV20-1 to TRBJ1-2; D possibly corresponds to TRBD1 (6 bases). Germline CDR1 DFQATT, CDR2 SNEGSKA (reference sequence). The CDR3 is made up of 12 amino acids. V lost 3 bases, J lost 5 bases, and 10 bases lay in between. The CDR3 sequence: CSASLQGYGYTF. CDR3 nucleotides: TGCAGTGCTAGTTTACAGGGTTATGGCTACACCTTC.

V and J are TRBV19 and TRBJ1-5; unclear D gene. This CDR3 spans 14 amino acids. From germline, CDR1 is LNHDA and CDR2 SQIVND (reference sequence). Trimming removed 7 bases at V and 0 bases at J, with 10 bases between. DNA of the CDR3: TGTGCCAGTACCAACGGCCGTAGCAATCAGCCCCAGCATTTT. This sequence encodes CASTNGRSNQPQHF.

The chain recombines TRBV29-1 with TRBJ1-2; maybe TRBD1 (6 bases). The CDR3 has 14 residues. Germline loops: CDR1 SQVTM, CDR2 ANQGSEA. V shed 3 bases and J shed 2 bases, with 13 bases lying between them. CDR3 amino acids: CSVEGTYENYGYTF. As DNA, the CDR3 is TGCAGCGTTGAGGGGACATATGAGAACTATGGCTACACCTTC.

This clonotype was counted a few times. V gene TRBV4-1 combines with J gene TRBJ1-1; D remains unclear. The CDR3 totals 15 residues. The ends were cut back, 0 bases at V and 2 bases at J, with 10 bases in the middle. CDR1 and CDR2 (germline): MGHRA, YSYEKL. The chain's CDR3 is CASSQEEVLNTEAFF. The DNA for the CDR3 is TGCGCCAGCAGCCAAGAGGAGGTGTTAAACACTGAAGCTTTCTTT.

This clonotype was counted many times. This CDR3 reads CASSITGTRSVNQPQHF. The CDR3 bases are TGTGCCAGTAGTATTACCGGGACACGCTCCGTCAATCAGCCCCAGCATTTT. The chain uses TRBV19 and TRBJ1-5; D is possibly TRBD1 (6 bases). This CDR3 spans 17 amino acids. CDR1 is LNHDA and CDR2 is SQIVND in the germline V gene (reference sequence). V was cut by 3 bases and J by 3 bases, with 18 bases left in between.